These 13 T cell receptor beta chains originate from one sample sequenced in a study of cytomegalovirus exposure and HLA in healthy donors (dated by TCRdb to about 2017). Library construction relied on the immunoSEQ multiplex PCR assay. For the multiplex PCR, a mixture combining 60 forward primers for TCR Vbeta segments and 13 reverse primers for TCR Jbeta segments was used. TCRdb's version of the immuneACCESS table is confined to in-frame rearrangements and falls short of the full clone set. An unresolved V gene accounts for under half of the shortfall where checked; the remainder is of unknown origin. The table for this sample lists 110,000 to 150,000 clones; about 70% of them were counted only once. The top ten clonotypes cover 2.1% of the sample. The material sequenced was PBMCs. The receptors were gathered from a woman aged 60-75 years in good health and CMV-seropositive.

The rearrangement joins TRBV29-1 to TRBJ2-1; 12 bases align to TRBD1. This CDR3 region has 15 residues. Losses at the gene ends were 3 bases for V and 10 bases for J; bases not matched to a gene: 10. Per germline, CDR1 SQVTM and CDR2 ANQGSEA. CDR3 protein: CSVEAGTGGFQEQFF. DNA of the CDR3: TGCAGCGTTGAGGCGGGGACAGGGGGCTTCCAGGAGCAGTTCTTC.

CDR3: CASLALADTQYF. The CDR3 nucleotides are TGTGCCAGCCTAGCGTTGGCAGATACGCAGTATTTT. The gene calls are TRBV2 and TRBJ2-3; D might be TRBD2 (6 bases). Trimming removed 8 bases at V and 4 bases at J, with 10 bases between. The length of the CDR3 is 12 residues. The germline V gene has CDR1 SNHLY and CDR2 FYNNEI.

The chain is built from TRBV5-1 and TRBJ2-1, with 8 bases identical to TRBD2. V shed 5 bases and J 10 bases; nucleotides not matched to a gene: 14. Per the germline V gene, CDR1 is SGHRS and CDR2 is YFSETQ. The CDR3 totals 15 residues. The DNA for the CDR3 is TGCGCCAGCAGACTTTTGACCCTAGCGGGTCAAGAGCAGTTCTTC. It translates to CASRLLTLAGQEQFF.

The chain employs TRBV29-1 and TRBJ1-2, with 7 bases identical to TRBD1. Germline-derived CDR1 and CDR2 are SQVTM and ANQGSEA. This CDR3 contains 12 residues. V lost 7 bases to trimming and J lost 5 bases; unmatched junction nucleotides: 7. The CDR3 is CSGRDSLYGYTF. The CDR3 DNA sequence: TGCAGCGGCCGGGACAGTCTATATGGCTACACCTTC.

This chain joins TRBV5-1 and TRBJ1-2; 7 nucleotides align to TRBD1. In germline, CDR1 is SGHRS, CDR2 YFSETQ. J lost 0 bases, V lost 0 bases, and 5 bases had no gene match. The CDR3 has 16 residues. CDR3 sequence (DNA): TGCGCCAGCAGCTTGGGCGGGACAGCTTCTAACTATGGCTACACCTTC. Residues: CASSLGGTASNYGYTF.

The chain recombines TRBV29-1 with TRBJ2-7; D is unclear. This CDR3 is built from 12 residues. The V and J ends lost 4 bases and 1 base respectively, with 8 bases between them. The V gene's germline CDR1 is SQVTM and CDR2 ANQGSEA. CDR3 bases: TGCAGCGTTGCCGGCGGTTCCTACGAGCAGTACTTC. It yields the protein CSVAGGSYEQYF.

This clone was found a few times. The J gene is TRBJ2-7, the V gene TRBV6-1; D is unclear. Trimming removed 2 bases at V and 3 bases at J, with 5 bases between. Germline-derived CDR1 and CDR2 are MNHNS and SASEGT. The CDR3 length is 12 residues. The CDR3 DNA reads TGTGCCAGCAGTGAAACTCGCTACGAGCAGTACTTC. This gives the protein CASSETRYEQYF.

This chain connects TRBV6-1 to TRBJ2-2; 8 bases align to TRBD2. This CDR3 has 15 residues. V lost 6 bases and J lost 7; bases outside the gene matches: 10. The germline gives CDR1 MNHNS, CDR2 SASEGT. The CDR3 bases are TGTGCCAGCAGGAATGGAGCGGGAGACATCGGGGAGCTGTTTTTT. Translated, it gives CASRNGAGDIGELFF.

The CDR3: CASSLASGTSGRGAYNEQFF. The CDR3 nucleotides are TGCGCCAGCAGCTTGGCCTCGGGGACTAGCGGGAGAGGGGCCTACAATGAGCAGTTCTTC. The J gene is TRBJ2-1, the V gene TRBV5-1, with 14 bases aligning to TRBD2. V lost 0 bases and J lost 2; bases outside the gene matches: 10. The CDR3 is 20 residues long. Per the germline V gene, CDR1 is SGHRS and CDR2 is YFSETQ.

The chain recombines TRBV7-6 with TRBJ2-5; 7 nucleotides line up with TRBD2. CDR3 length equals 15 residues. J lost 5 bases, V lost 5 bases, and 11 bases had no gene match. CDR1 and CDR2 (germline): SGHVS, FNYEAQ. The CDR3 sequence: CASSRSAGDSETQYF. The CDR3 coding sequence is TGTGCCAGCAGCCGCTCGGCGGGGGATTCGGAGACCCAGTACTTC.

The chain's CDR3 is CASSVSAGANTGELFF. The DNA for the CDR3 is TGTGCCAGCAGCGTTTCTGCGGGTGCGAACACCGGGGAGCTGTTTTTT. This rearrangement joins TRBV9 to TRBJ2-2; possibly TRBD2 for D (5 bases). Per germline, CDR1 SGDLS and CDR2 YYNGEE. V lost 2 bases and J 0 bases, leaving 11 bases between the germline ends. This CDR3 comprises 16 residues.

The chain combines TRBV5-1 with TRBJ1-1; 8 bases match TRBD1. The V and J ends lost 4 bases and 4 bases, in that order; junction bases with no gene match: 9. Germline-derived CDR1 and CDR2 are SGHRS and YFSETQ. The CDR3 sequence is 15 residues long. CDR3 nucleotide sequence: TGCGCCAGCAGCATCGGCGGGACAGGCCCCACTGAAGCTTTCTTT. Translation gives CASSIGGTGPTEAFF. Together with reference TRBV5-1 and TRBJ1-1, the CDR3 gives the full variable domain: KAGVTQTPRYLIKTRGQQVTLSCSPISGHRSVSWYQQTPGQGLQFLFEYFSETQRNKGNFPGRFSGRQFSNSRSEMNVSTLELGDSALYLCASSIGGTGPTEAFFGQGTRLTVV.

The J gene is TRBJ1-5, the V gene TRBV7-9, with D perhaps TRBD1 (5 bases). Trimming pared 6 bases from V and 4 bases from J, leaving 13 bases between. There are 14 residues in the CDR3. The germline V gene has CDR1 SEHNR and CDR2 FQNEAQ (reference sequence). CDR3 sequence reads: CASSRTGGNQPQHF. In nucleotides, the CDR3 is TGTGCCAGCAGTCGAACAGGAGGGAATCAGCCCCAGCATTTT.